This T cell receptor (beta chain) emerged from a study of response to subunit inactivated influenza vaccine. Study results and caveats: Authors suggested few new T cells are recruited by each seasonal influenza vaccination.

As for this clonotype: Its antigen is undetermined.

The CDR3 is 13 residues long. The V segment lost 8 bases and the J segment 5 bases; nucleotides outside the gene matches: 2. Looked up from germline, CDR1 is MNHEY and CDR2 is SMNVEV (reference sequence). Each CDR3 protein gets one entry after TCRdb re-called the RT-PCR reads with MiXCR. The sample records approximately 530,000 distinct CDR3 sequences, under 8.5% being singletons. The source was PBMCs from blood, collected less than 30 months after vaccination. The receptor was derived from a man between 50 and 70 years old who received an inactivated influenza vaccine. The chain recombines TRBV27 with TRBJ2-1; 11 positions match TRBD2. The CDR3 is CASRTSGHNEQFF. CDR3 coding DNA: TGTGCCAGCCGGACTAGCGGGCACAATGAGCAGTTCTTC.